A single sample is the source of the 24 T cell receptor beta chains below, sequenced in a study of identical twins. TCRdb passed the 5' RACE reads through MiXCR, listing each CDR3 protein once. The repertoire holds about 480,000 distinct CDR3 sequences, with approximately 15% as singletons. The same specimen was also included in a second study, on yellow fever vaccine responses in identical twins.

The sample comprised CD4+ T cells sorted from blood. Receptors originate from a woman under 30 in good health.

V usage is TRBV3-1 and J usage is TRBJ2-2, with 9 bases fitting TRBD2. The CDR3 runs 16 residues. V trimming: 4 bases; J trimming: 7 bases; junction bases outside the gene matches: 10. Looked up from germline, CDR1 is LGHDT and CDR2 is YNNKEL (reference sequence). The CDR3 DNA sequence: TGTGCCAGCAGCCTAAGCCTCCTAGCGGGGTACGGGGAGCTGTTTTTT. Amino acid sequence: CASSLSLLAGYGELFF. The whole variable domain, remainder taken from reference TRBV3-1 and TRBJ2-2, is DTAVSQTPKYLVTQMGNDKSIKCEQNLGHDTMYWYKQDSKKFLKIMFSYNNKELIINETVPNRFSPKSPDKAHLNLHINSLELGDSAVYFCASSLSLLAGYGELFFGEGSRLTVL.

The chain carries TRBV4-3 and TRBJ2-5; a weak D match, TRBD2 (6 bases). The CDR3 runs to 15 residues. From germline, CDR1 is LGHNA and CDR2 YSLEER. Trimming took 2 bases from V and 4 from J, leaving 14 bases between them. The CDR3 sequence is CASSQSGSPIETQYF. DNA of the CDR3: TGCGCCAGCAGCCAATCCGGGAGCCCGATAGAGACCCAGTACTTC.

This chain joins TRBV24-1 and TRBJ1-4; possibly TRBD1 for D (6 bases). Germline CDR1 KGHDR, CDR2 SFDVKD. This CDR3 spans 15 amino acids. Trimming shortened V by 2 bases and J by 7 bases, and 13 bases separated the two germline ends. Written as DNA, the CDR3 is TGTGCCACCAGTGATTCGGGACAATCAACTGAAAAACTGTTTTTT. It is translated as CATSDSGQSTEKLFF.

This clonotype was detected ten times or more. This chain uses TRBV3-1 with TRBJ2-3, with D hard to call. V was pared by 4 bases and J by 7 bases, with 12 bases between. Germline CDR1 is LGHDT and CDR2 is YNNKEL (reference sequence). The CDR3 has 13 residues. The CDR3 sequence is CASSLGLENTQYF. In DNA, the CDR3 is TGTGCCAGCAGCCTAGGCCTCGAGAATACGCAGTATTTT.

V is TRBV12-3 or TRBV12-4 and J is TRBJ2-2; D ambiguous. This CDR3 is built from 15 residues. The germline V and J ends were trimmed by 3 bases and 5 bases, with 13 bases remaining between them. CDR3 DNA sequence: TGTGCCAGCAGTTTGCGCCCCCTTGGGACCGGGGAGCTGTTTTTT. Protein product: CASSLRPLGTGELFF.

This sequence joins TRBV6-2 or TRBV6-3 and TRBJ2-2; tentative D call: TRBD2 (6 bases). Between the trimmed V and J ends, which lost 6 bases and 4 bases, there was a span of 12 bases. CDR3 length equals 14 residues. CDR1 MNHEY and CDR2 SVGEGT come from the germline V gene. The CDR3 bases are TGTGCCAGCAGATCTAGCGCCTCCACCGGGGAGCTGTTTTTT. This translates into CASRSSASTGELFF.

This clonotype was counted a few times. The genes are TRBV7-3 and TRBJ2-5; no clear D gene. V was trimmed by 2 bases and J by 5 bases, leaving 9 bases between them. The V gene's germline CDR1 is SGHTA and CDR2 FQGTGA. The CDR3 is 13 amino acids. The chain's CDR3 is CASSLYSRETQYF. CDR3 DNA: TGTGCCAGCAGCTTATACTCCCGGGAGACCCAGTACTTC.

This clonotype was picked up a small number of times. The rearrangement joins TRBV7-2 to TRBJ1-6; D is possibly TRBD1 (5 bases). CDR1 SGHTA and CDR2 FQGNSA come from the germline V gene. Trimming left V 1 base short and J 9 bases short, with 7 bases between. The CDR3 loop spans 13 amino acids. CDR3 coding DNA: TGTGCCAGCAGCTTAGAAAGGGGTTCACCCCTCCACTTT. This gives the protein CASSLERGSPLHF.

This clonotype was found once. The chain has TRBV7-3 and TRBJ2-7; TRBD1 matches at 7 bases. The CDR3 consists of 13 residues. The germline gives CDR1 SGHTA, CDR2 FQGTGA. The V gene end was trimmed by 6 bases and the J gene end by 2 bases; junction bases not matched to a gene: 4. CDR3: CASRTGTAYEQYF. DNA for the CDR3: TGTGCCAGCAGAACAGGGACAGCCTACGAGCAGTACTTC. The full variable domain, its missing parts supplied by reference TRBV7-3 and TRBJ2-7, is GAGVSQTPSNKVTEKGKYVELRCDPISGHTALYWYRQSLGQGPEFLIYFQGTGAADDSGLPNDRFFAVRPEGSVSTLKIQRTERGDSAVYLCASRTGTAYEQYFGPGTRLTVT.

This clonotype showed up many times. In DNA, the CDR3 is TGTGCCAGCAGTTATACCCCTGGACGCACTGAAGCTTTCTTT. Protein product: CASSYTPGRTEAFF. This rearrangement joins TRBV6-2 or TRBV6-3 to TRBJ1-1; D unclear. This CDR3 comprises 14 residues. From germline, CDR1 is MNHEY and CDR2 SVGEGT. The V and J ends lost 3 bases and 4 bases respectively, with 12 bases between them.

This chain connects TRBV18 to TRBJ1-2; 8 nucleotides match TRBD1. The CDR3 is made up of 14 amino acids. Germline V gene sequence: CDR1 KGHSH, CDR2 LQKENI. V shed 3 bases and J 4 bases; nucleotides not matched to a gene: 4. The DNA for the CDR3 is TGTGCCAGCTCACCGGGACAGGAGCCCTATGGCTACACCTTC. Its translation: CASSPGQEPYGYTF.

Only a few counts were recorded for this clonotype. This sequence joins TRBV7-8 and TRBJ2-7; 8 positions agree with TRBD1. Germline trimming cut 4 bases from V and 2 bases from J; bases unmatched to any gene: 4. Germline V gene data show CDR1 as SGHVS and CDR2 as FQNEAQ. The CDR3 is 14 residues long. CDR3 protein: CASSSDRVTYEQYF. CDR3 DNA: TGTGCCAGCAGCTCGGACAGGGTGACCTACGAGCAGTACTTC. The whole variable domain, filled in from reference TRBV7-8 and TRBJ2-7, reads GAGVSQSPRYKVAKRGQDVALRCDPISGHVSLFWYQQALGQGPEFLTYFQNEAQLDKSGLPSDRFFAERPEGSVSTLKIQRTQQEDSAVYLCASSSDRVTYEQYFGPGTRLTVT.

With respect to this clonotype: A junction boundary mismatches the germline segment, possibly from a read error. Here the CDR3 reads CASSSRDSNYEKYF. For the CDR3, the DNA is TGTGCCAGCAGTTCCAGGGACAGCAACTACGAGAAGTACTTC. The chain links TRBV6-5 to TRBJ2-7; 7 nucleotides agree with TRBD1. CDR3 length equals 14 residues. Per germline, CDR1 MNHEY and CDR2 SVGAGI.

The chain uses TRBV7-9 and TRBJ2-2; D might be TRBD1 (5 bases). Germline V gene lookup returns CDR1 SEHNR and CDR2 FQNEAQ (reference sequence). This CDR3 has 14 residues. V shed 6 bases and J shed 4 bases, with 12 bases lying between them. The CDR3 reads CASSFSGFTGELFF. DNA for the CDR3: TGTGCCAGCAGTTTTTCAGGGTTCACCGGGGAGCTGTTTTTT.

The rearrangement joins TRBV2 to TRBJ2-2, with D possibly matching TRBD1 (5 bases). Germline V gene lookup returns CDR1 SNHLY and CDR2 FYNNEI. The V end was cut by 4 bases, the J end by 6 bases, with 18 bases between. The CDR3 is 16 residues long. CDR3 protein: CASSVAGSRAAGELFF. The DNA for the CDR3 is TGTGCCAGCAGTGTCGCAGGGTCTCGCGCCGCCGGGGAGCTGTTTTTT.

The chain carries TRBV29-1 and TRBJ2-7, with 7 bases matching TRBD1. The CDR3 is 13 amino acids. The V gene's germline CDR1 is SQVTM and CDR2 ANQGSEA. The V gene end was trimmed by 7 bases and the J gene end by 2 bases; junction bases not matched to a gene: 8. The CDR3, as DNA: TGCAGCGCCCCGGACAGGAGTCCCTACGAGCAGTACTTC. It translates to CSAPDRSPYEQYF.

CDR3 sequence: CASSLAGKTSGRSYNEQFF. CDR3 coding DNA: TGCGCCAGCAGCTTGGCGGGAAAGACTAGCGGGAGATCCTACAATGAGCAGTTCTTC. The chain couples TRBV5-1 to TRBJ2-1; 12 nucleotides match TRBD2. The CDR3 covers 19 residues. The germline gives CDR1 SGHRS, CDR2 YFSETQ. V was clipped by 0 bases and J by 1 base; unmatched bases: 8.

This clonotype was detected ten times or more. This sequence joins TRBV6-2 or TRBV6-3 and TRBJ2-1, with D possibly being TRBD1 (6 bases). The CDR3 length is 13 residues. Germline V gene data show CDR1 as MNHEY and CDR2 as SVGEGT. The ends were cut back, 6 bases at V and 5 bases at J, with 11 bases in the middle. The CDR3 DNA follows: TGTGCCAGCAGGGTGACAGGAAACAATGAGCAGTTCTTC. It encodes CASRVTGNNEQFF.

As concerns this clonotype: Germline and junction disagree at one end, which may indicate a read error. The chain joins TRBV7-2 to TRBJ2-3, with TRBD1 identical over 10 bases. In germline, CDR1 is SGHTA, CDR2 FQGNSA. CDR3 length equals 15 residues. The CDR3 bases are TGTGACAGCAGCCCCTCAGGGACAGGGGCAGATACGCAGTATTTT. Its protein product is CDSSPSGTGADTQYF.

This clonotype was detected a few times. The chain carries TRBV28 and TRBJ2-7; the D is unclear. The CDR3 runs to 15 residues. Per the germline V gene, CDR1 is MDHEN and CDR2 is SYDVKM. The V gene lost 6 bases and the J gene lost 5 bases, with 20 bases spanning the gap. The CDR3: CASRYTWTPRDEQYF. CDR3 coding DNA: TGTGCCAGCAGGTACACCTGGACGCCTCGGGACGAGCAGTACTTC.

J is TRBJ2-7 and V is TRBV7-2; D is unresolved. Trimming shortened V by 1 base and J by 6 bases, and 19 bases separated the two germline ends. This CDR3 region has 16 residues. CDR1 and CDR2 (germline): SGHTA, FQGNSA. CDR3 in amino acids: CASSLVILGGTFEQYF. Here the CDR3 DNA reads TGTGCCAGCAGCTTAGTAATCTTGGGCGGTACGTTCGAGCAGTACTTC. The full variable domain, completed using reference TRBV7-2 and TRBJ2-7, is GAGVSQSPSNKVTEKGKDVELRCDPISGHTALYWYRQSLGQGLEFLIYFQGNSAPDKSGLPSDRFSAERTGGSVSTLTIQRTQQEDSAVYLCASSLVILGGTFEQYFGPGTRLTVT.

This rearrangement joins TRBV20-1 to TRBJ2-7, with TRBD2 matching 9 bases. This CDR3 region has 14 residues. Germline V gene sequence: CDR1 DFQATT, CDR2 SNEGSKA (reference sequence). J was trimmed by 4 bases and V by 5 bases; bases with no gene match: 9. The CDR3 coding sequence is TGCAGTGCTCAACCGGGACTAGCATCTTACGAGCAGTACTTC. Translated: CSAQPGLASYEQYF.

CDR3 DNA: TGTGCCAGTAGTATGAGGGGGGGGGAACTAGCGGGAGTTCTCAATGAGCAGTTCTTC. This gives the protein CASSMRGGELAGVLNEQFF. The chain uses TRBV19 and TRBJ2-1; 11 bases fit TRBD2. This CDR3 spans 19 amino acids. CDR1 LNHDA and CDR2 SQIVND come from the germline V gene (reference sequence). V trimming: 3 bases; J trimming: 6 bases; junction bases outside the gene matches: 16.

In its sample, this clonotype was seen a few times. The rearrangement uses TRBV28 and TRBJ1-6; D may be TRBD1 (5 bases). The V end lost 4 bases, the J end lost 9 bases, and 13 bases lay between the germline ends. Germline CDR1 reads MDHEN; CDR2 reads SYDVKM. The CDR3 spans 14 residues. The CDR3 nucleotides are TGTGCCAGCAGTTCAGGGCCTTCGGCTTCACCCCTCCACTTT. Its translation: CASSSGPSASPLHF. Supplemented by reference TRBV28 and TRBJ1-6, the full variable domain reads DVKVTQSSRYLVKRTGEKVFLECVQDMDHENMFWYRQDPGLGLRLIYFSYDVKMKEKGDIPEGYSVSREKKERFSLILESASTNQTSMYLCASSSGPSASPLHFGNGTRLTVT.